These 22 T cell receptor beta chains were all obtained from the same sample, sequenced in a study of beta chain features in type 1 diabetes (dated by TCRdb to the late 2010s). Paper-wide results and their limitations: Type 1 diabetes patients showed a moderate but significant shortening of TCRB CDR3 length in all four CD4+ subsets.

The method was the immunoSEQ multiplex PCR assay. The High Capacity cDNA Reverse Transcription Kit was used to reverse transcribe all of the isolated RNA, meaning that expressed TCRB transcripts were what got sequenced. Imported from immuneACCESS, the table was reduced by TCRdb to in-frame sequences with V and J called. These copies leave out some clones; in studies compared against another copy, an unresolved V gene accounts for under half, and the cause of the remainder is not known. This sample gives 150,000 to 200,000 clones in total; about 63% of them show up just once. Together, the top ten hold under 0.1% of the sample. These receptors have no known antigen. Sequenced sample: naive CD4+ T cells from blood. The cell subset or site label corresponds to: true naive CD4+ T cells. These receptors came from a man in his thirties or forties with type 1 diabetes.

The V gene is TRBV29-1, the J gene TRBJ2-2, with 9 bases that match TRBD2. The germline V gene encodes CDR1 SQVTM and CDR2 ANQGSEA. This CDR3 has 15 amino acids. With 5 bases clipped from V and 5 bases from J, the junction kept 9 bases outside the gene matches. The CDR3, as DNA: TGCAGCGTTCATCTAGGGACTAGCCAGACCGGGGAGCTGTTTTTT. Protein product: CSVHLGTSQTGELFF.

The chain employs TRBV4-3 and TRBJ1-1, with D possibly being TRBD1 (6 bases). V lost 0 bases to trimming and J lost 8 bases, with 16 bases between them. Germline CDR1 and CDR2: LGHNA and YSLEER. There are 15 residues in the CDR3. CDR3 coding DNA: TGCGCCAGCAGCCAAGACGGCAGGGGAGAAGAGGAAGCTTTCTTT. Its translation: CASSQDGRGEEEAFF.

CDR3 nucleotides: TGTGCCACCAGGGCCTCTTGGGGCAGGGGTTACGAGCAGTACTTC. Its protein is CATRASWGRGYEQYF. The chain uses TRBV15 and TRBJ2-7; tentative D call: TRBD1 (6 bases). The CDR3 totals 15 residues. V lost 6 bases and J lost 4, with 19 bases in between. In germline, CDR1 is LNHNV, CDR2 YYDKDF (reference sequence).

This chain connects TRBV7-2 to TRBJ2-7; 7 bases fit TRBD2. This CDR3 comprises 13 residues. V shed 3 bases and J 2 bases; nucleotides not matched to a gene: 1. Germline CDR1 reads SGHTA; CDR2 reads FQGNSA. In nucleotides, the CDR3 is TGTGCCAGCAGCTTGGGAGGGACCTACGAGCAGTACTTC. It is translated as CASSLGGTYEQYF.

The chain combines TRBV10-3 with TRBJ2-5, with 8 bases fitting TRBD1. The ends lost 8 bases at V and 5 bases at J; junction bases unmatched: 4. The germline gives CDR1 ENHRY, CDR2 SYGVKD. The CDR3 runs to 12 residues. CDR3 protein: CAIGQGTETQYF. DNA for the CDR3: TGTGCCATCGGACAGGGTACGGAGACCCAGTACTTC.

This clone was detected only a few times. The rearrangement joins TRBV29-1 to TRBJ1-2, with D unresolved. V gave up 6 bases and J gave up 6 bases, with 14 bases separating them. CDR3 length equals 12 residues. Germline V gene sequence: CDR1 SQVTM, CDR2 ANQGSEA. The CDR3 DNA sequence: TGCAGCGTCGTGAAAGCTACCCATGGCTACACCTTC. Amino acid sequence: CSVVKATHGYTF.

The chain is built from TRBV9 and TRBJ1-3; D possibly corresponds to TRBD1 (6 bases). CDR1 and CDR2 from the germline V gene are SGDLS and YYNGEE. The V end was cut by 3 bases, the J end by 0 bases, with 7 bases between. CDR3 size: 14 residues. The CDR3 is CASSGQVSGNTIYF. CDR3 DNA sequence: TGTGCCAGCAGCGGACAGGTCTCTGGAAACACCATATATTTT.

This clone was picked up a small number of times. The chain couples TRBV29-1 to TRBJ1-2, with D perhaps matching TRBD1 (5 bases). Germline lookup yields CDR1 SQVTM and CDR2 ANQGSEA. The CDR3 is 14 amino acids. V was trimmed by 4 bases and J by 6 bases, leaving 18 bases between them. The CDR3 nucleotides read TGCAGCGTTGTCAAGGGCCAGGGAGGCCATGGCTACACCTTC. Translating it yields CSVVKGQGGHGYTF.

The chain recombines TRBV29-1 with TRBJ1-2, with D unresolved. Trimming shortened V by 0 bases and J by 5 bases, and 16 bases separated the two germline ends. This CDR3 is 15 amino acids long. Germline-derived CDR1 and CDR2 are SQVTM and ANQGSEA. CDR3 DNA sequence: TGCAGCGTTGAAGACGCGTCCGGCAGTGGGTATGGCTACACCTTC. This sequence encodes CSVEDASGSGYGYTF.

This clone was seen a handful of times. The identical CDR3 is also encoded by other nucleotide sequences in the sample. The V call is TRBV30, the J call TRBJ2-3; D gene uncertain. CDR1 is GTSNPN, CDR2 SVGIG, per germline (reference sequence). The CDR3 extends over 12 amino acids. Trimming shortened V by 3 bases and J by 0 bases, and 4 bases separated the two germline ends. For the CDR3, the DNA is TGTGCCTGGAGCCCGAGCACAGATACGCAGTATTTT. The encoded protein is CAWSPSTDTQYF.

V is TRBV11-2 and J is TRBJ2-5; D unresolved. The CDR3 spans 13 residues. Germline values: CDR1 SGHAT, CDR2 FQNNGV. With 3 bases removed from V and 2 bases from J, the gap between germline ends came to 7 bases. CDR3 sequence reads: CASSLEAQETQYF. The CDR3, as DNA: TGTGCCAGCAGCTTGGAAGCTCAAGAGACCCAGTACTTC.

The CDR3 DNA follows: TGCGCCAGCAGTGAAACGTACTCCTACAATGAGCAGTTCTTC. This encodes CASSETYSYNEQFF. The chain is built from TRBV10-2 and TRBJ2-1; D is undetermined. Germline-derived CDR1 and CDR2 are WSHSY and SAAADI. V dropped 3 bases and J dropped 0 bases, with 6 bases sitting between them. The CDR3 extends over 14 amino acids.

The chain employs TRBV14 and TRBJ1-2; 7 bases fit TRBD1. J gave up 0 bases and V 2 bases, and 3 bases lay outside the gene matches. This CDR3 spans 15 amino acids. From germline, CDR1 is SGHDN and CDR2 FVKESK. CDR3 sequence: CASSQRDRSNYGYTF. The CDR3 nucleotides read TGTGCCAGCAGCCAACGGGACAGATCTAACTATGGCTACACCTTC.

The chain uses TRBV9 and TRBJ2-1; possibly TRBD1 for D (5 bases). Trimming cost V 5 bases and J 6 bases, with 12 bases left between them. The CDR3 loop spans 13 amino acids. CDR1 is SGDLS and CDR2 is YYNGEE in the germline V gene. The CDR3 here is CASRQAPGNEQFF. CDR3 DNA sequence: TGTGCCAGCAGACAGGCGCCTGGCAATGAGCAGTTCTTC.

The CDR3 DNA reads as TGTGCCAGCAGCTGGGCACCCGATGACTCAGATACGCAGTATTTT. Its protein product is CASSWAPDDSDTQYF. The J gene is TRBJ2-3, the V gene TRBV7-2; no clear D. Germline CDR1 and CDR2: SGHTA and FQGNSA. The CDR3 consists of 15 residues. V was trimmed by 4 bases and J by 4 bases, leaving 15 bases between them.

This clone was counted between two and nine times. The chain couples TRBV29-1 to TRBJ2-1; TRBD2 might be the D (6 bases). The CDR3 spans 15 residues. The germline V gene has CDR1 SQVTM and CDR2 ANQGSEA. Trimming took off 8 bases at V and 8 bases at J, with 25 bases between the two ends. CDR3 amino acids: CSFNLGGWGDYEQFF. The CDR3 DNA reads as TGCAGCTTCAATTTGGGAGGCTGGGGGGATTATGAGCAGTTCTTC.

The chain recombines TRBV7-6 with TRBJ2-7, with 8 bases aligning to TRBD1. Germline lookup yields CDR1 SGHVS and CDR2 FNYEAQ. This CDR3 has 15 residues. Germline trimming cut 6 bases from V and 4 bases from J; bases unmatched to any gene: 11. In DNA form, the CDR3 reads TGTGCCAGCAGTCCCCGACAGGGGACCCAATACGAGCAGTACTTC. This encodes CASSPRQGTQYEQYF. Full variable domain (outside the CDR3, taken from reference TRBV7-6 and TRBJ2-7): GAGVSQSPRYKVTKRGQDVALRCDPISGHVSLYWYRQALGQGPEFLTYFNYEAQQDKSGLPNDRFSAERPEGSISTLTIQRTEQRDSAMYRCASSPRQGTQYEQYFGPGTRLTVT.

The chain's CDR3 is CASSPPGAWETQYF. The CDR3 coding sequence is TGTGCCAGCAGCCCTCCGGGGGCATGGGAGACCCAGTACTTC. The rearrangement uses TRBV6-5 and TRBJ2-5, with D perhaps matching TRBD1 or TRBD2 (6 bases each). The V gene lost 6 bases and the J gene lost 5 bases, with 16 bases spanning the gap. The germline gives CDR1 MNHEY, CDR2 SVGAGI. The CDR3 has 14 residues.

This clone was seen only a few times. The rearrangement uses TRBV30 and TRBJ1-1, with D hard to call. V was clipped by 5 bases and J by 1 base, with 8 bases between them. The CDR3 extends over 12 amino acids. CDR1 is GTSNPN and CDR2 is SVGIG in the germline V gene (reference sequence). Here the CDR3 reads CAWGPTNTEAFF. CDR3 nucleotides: TGTGCCTGGGGACCGACGAACACTGAAGCTTTCTTT.

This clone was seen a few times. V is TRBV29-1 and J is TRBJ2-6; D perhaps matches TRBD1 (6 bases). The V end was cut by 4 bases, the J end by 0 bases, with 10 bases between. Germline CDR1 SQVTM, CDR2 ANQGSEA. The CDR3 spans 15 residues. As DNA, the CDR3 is TGCAGCGTTGGACAGGTCTACTCTGGGGCCAACGTCCTGACTTTC. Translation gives CSVGQVYSGANVLTF.

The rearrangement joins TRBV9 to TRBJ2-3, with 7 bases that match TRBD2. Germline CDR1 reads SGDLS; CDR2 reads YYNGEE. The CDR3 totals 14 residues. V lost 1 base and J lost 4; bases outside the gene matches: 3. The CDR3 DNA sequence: TGTGCCAGCAGCGTACCCGCGGGGGCAGATACGCAGTATTTT. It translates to CASSVPAGADTQYF.

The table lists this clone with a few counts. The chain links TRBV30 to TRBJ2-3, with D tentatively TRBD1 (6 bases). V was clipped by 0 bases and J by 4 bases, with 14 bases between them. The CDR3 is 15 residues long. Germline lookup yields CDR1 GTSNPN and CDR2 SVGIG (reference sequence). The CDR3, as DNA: TGTGCCTGGAGTGTCCAGGGGAAGGCCGCAGATACGCAGTATTTT. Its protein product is CAWSVQGKAADTQYF.